Sequencing of this T cell receptor (beta chain) was carried out in a study of T cell responses to AZD1222 COVID-19 vaccine. The CDR3 covers 14 residues. Per germline, CDR1 LNHDA and CDR2 SQIVND (reference sequence). V trimming: 6 bases; J trimming: 3 bases; junction bases outside the gene matches: 4. Clones were sequenced by immunoSEQ multiplex PCR, and TCRdb holds only the in-frame ones, with some missing. In the table there are some 96,000 clones, more than 70% of which are singletons. The specimen comprised peripheral blood, sampled 28 days after the second AZD1222 dose. The receptor's source is an adult who received the AZD1222 COVID-19 vaccine. The chain links TRBV19 to TRBJ2-2; 7 nucleotides agree with TRBD2. The CDR3 spells CASRMREYTGELFF. DNA of the CDR3: TGTGCCAGTAGGATGCGGGAGTACACCGGGGAGCTGTTTTTT.